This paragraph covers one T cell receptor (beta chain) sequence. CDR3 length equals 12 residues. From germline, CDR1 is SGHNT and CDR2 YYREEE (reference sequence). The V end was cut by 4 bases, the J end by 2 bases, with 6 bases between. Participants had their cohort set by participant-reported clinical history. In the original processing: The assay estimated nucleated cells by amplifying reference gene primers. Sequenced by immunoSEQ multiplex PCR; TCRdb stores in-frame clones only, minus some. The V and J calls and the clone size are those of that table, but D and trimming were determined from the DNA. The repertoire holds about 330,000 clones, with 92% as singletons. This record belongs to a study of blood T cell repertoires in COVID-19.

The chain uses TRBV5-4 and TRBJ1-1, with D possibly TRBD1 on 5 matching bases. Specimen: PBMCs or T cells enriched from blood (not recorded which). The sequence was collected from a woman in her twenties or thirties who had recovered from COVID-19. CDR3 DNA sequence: TGTGCCAGCAGCCAGGGAAACACTGAAGCTTTCTTT. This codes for CASSQGNTEAFF. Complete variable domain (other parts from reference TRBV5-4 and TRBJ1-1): ETGVTQSPTHLIKTRGQQVTLRCSSQSGHNTVSWYQQALGQGPQFIFQYYREEENGRGNFPPRFSGLQFPNYSSELNVNALELDDSALYLCASSQGNTEAFFGQGTRLTVV.